The text below deals with one T cell receptor beta chain. The antigen is undetermined. The data were taken from a study of cytomegalovirus exposure and HLA in healthy donors. The germline V and J ends were trimmed by 1 base and 6 bases, with 16 bases remaining between them. The germline V gene encodes CDR1 SGHDN and CDR2 FVKESK. The length of the CDR3 is 16 residues. The study's findings and limits: A later analysis found common viral pathogens apparently linked to several of the most significant clusters. Earlier analysis yielded a pattern in which most TCR beta V segments were productive about 90% or about 30% of the time. Sequences of the TCR beta chain were said to predict the HLA-A and HLA-B alleles of most subjects accurately. Clonal expansion, a later analysis showed, was greater in HLA-associated TCR beta chains than in equally common others.

Amplification used 60 Vbeta primers and 13 Jbeta primers. Clones were sequenced by immunoSEQ multiplex PCR, and TCRdb holds only the in-frame ones, with some missing. The sample has about 84,000 clones; 63% are singletons. The chain recombines TRBV14 with TRBJ2-1; a weak D match, TRBD1 (7 bases). The clonotype was recovered from a woman between 40 and 55 years old in good health and CMV-seropositive. Sequencing was performed on PBMCs. CDR3 nucleotide sequence: TGTGCCAGCAGCCAAGGGGCCGGGAGACAGGGCAATGAGCAGTTCTTC. Residues: CASSQGAGRQGNEQFF.